The rows below give T cell receptor beta chains drawn from one sample of a study of cytomegalovirus exposure and HLA in healthy donors. Profiled with immunoSEQ multiplex PCR; TCRdb holds only in-frame clones, not every one. The sample has approximately 160,000 clones; roughly three quarters are singletons. The source material was PBMCs. These receptors originate from a man between 18 and 29 years old in good health and CMV-seropositive. Both conserved end residues are part of each CDR3. Fields, in order: clone size, V gene, D gene, J gene, CDR3 DNA, CDR3 protein. The D gene is left open where the match is weak. Size values are once, few and many counts, or a class for expanded clones, and some rows have none.

clone size: few; V gene: TRBV29-1; D gene: TRBD1; J gene: TRBJ1-2; CDR3 DNA: TGCAGCGTTGAAGATAGGACAGGGGGCTATGGCTACACCTTC; CDR3 protein: CSVEDRTGGYGYTF
clone size: -; V gene: TRBV30; D gene: -; J gene: TRBJ1-2; CDR3 DNA: TGTGCCTGGAGTCGCGACAGGCCCTATGGCTACACCTTC; CDR3 protein: CAWSRDRPYGYTF
clone size: -; V gene: TRBV11-3; D gene: TRBD2; J gene: TRBJ2-3; CDR3 DNA: TGTGCCAGCAGCTTAGATCAGAGGAGGCGGGGGGCAGATACGCAGTATTTT; CDR3 protein: CASSLDQRRRGADTQYF
clone size: -; V gene: TRBV10-3; D gene: -; J gene: TRBJ1-2; CDR3 DNA: TGTGCCATCAGGACCCAGGGAAATGGCTACACCTTC; CDR3 protein: CAIRTQGNGYTF
clone size: -; V gene: TRBV5-5; D gene: -; J gene: TRBJ1-2; CDR3 DNA: TGTGCCAGCAGCTTTAGCTGGCAGGGGAACTATGGCTACACCTTC; CDR3 protein: CASSFSWQGNYGYTF
clone size: -; V gene: TRBV10-3; D gene: TRBD1; J gene: TRBJ1-1; CDR3 DNA: TGTGCCATCAGTGGGGACAGCCCGAACACTGAAGCTTTCTTT; CDR3 protein: CAISGDSPNTEAFF
clone size: -; V gene: TRBV30; D gene: TRBD1; J gene: TRBJ1-2; CDR3 DNA: TGTGCCTGGACGGTGGGGGGACAGGGGGTTTATGGCTACACCTTC; CDR3 protein: CAWTVGGQGVYGYTF
clone size: -; V gene: TRBV13; D gene: -; J gene: TRBJ2-3; CDR3 DNA: TGTGCCAGCAGCTTAGGGCAGGGCACAGATACGCAGTATTTT; CDR3 protein: CASSLGQGTDTQYF
clone size: few; V gene: TRBV5-4; D gene: -; J gene: TRBJ1-1; CDR3 DNA: TGTGCCAGCAGCGAAGGCGTCGGGGGGCGCGGTGAAGCTTTCTTT; CDR3 protein: CASSEGVGGRGEAFF
clone size: -; V gene: TRBV4-2; D gene: -; J gene: TRBJ1-2; CDR3 DNA: TGTGCCAGCAGCCAAGATGTCTGGGGGGGCGCTGGATATGGCTACACCTTC; CDR3 protein: CASSQDVWGGAGYGYTF
clone size: -; V gene: TRBV5-1; D gene: -; J gene: TRBJ1-2; CDR3 DNA: TGCGCCAGCAGCTTGGACAGGGCTGCCTATGGCTACACCTTC; CDR3 protein: CASSLDRAAYGYTF
clone size: -; V gene: TRBV29-1; D gene: TRBD1; J gene: TRBJ1-5; CDR3 DNA: TGCAGCGTACGGGACAGTTTCAACCAGCCCCAGCATTTT; CDR3 protein: CSVRDSFNQPQHF
clone size: few; V gene: TRBV29-1; D gene: -; J gene: TRBJ1-1; CDR3 DNA: TGCAGCGCCTTACAACGAGGAGAAGCTTTCTTT; CDR3 protein: CSALQRGEAFF
clone size: few; V gene: TRBV9; D gene: -; J gene: TRBJ1-1; CDR3 DNA: TGTGCCAGCGACAGATTGGGCACTGAAGCTTTCTTT; CDR3 protein: CASDRLGTEAFF
clone size: -; V gene: TRBV29-1; D gene: -; J gene: TRBJ1-2; CDR3 DNA: TGCAGCGTTGGATCCGGGACTCAAGGCTACACCTTC; CDR3 protein: CSVGSGTQGYTF
clone size: -; V gene: TRBV5-6; D gene: TRBD1; J gene: TRBJ1-1; CDR3 DNA: TGTGCCAGCAGCTTGGCGGGGATCAGGGGGGTTAATACTGAAGCTTTCTTT; CDR3 protein: CASSLAGIRGVNTEAFF
clone size: -; V gene: TRBV9; D gene: TRBD2; J gene: TRBJ2-1; CDR3 DNA: TGTGCCAGCAGCGTAGGGGAGGGATACAATGAGCAGTTCTTC; CDR3 protein: CASSVGEGYNEQFF
clone size: -; V gene: TRBV5-4; D gene: -; J gene: TRBJ2-1; CDR3 DNA: TGTGCCAGCAGCTCGGGGGATTTAGGCGGCTACAATGAGCAGTTCTTC; CDR3 protein: CASSSGDLGGYNEQFF
clone size: once; V gene: TRBV10-3; D gene: TRBD1; J gene: TRBJ2-3; CDR3 DNA: TGTGCCATCAGTGAGGCCATGAGACAGGGTCAGGGAGATACGCAGTATTTT; CDR3 protein: CAISEAMRQGQGDTQYF
clone size: -; V gene: TRBV6-1; D gene: -; J gene: TRBJ1-2; CDR3 DNA: TGTGCCAGCAGTGACTCGGGGAACCGGGGCTACACCTTC; CDR3 protein: CASSDSGNRGYTF
clone size: -; V gene: TRBV6-5; D gene: TRBD1; J gene: TRBJ1-5; CDR3 DNA: TGTGCCAGCAGTTACGACAGGGGGAATCAGCCCCAGCATTTT; CDR3 protein: CASSYDRGNQPQHF
clone size: -; V gene: TRBV19; D gene: TRBD1; J gene: TRBJ1-2; CDR3 DNA: TGTGCCAGTAGTATGGCCCGGGACAGACGGCGGGGGGATGGCTACACCTTC; CDR3 protein: CASSMARDRRRGDGYTF
clone size: -; V gene: TRBV6-1; D gene: TRBD1; J gene: TRBJ1-2; CDR3 DNA: TGTGCCAGCAGTGAACAGGGGGCAGGCGATGGCTACACCTTC; CDR3 protein: CASSEQGAGDGYTF
clone size: -; V gene: TRBV6-6; D gene: -; J gene: TRBJ1-2; CDR3 DNA: TGTGCCAGCAGATCCCGCGGGGGCGAAAGAGGCTACACCTTC; CDR3 protein: CASRSRGGERGYTF